This T cell receptor beta chain was obtained from a study of cytotoxic CD8 clonotypes in ibrutinib-treated CLL. Regarding the study as a whole: Sampling times (in sustained-remission versus progressing patients) were not the same. Under treatment, the uncommon public clonotypes either contracted or remained stable.

Method: immunoSEQ multiplex PCR; TCRdb's copy keeps in-frame clones and lacks some. The repertoire includes 55,000 to 80,000 clones, approximately 57% of them detected once, and roughly 14% sits in the top ten. In the case of this clone: Antigen: not known.

CDR3 length equals 11 residues. Unmatched junction bases numbered 5, after V lost 6 bases and J lost 11 bases. CDR1 SGHNT and CDR2 YYREEE come from the germline V gene (reference sequence). The chain joins TRBV5-4 to TRBJ2-1; 7 nucleotides align to TRBD1. Sequences were derived from PBMCs, sampled after 12 months of ibrutinib treatment. The sequence came from a human donor with chronic lymphocytic leukemia. The CDR3 is CASTGDRQQFF. In nucleotides, the CDR3 is TGTGCCAGCACCGGGGACAGACAGCAGTTCTTC.